The entry below gives a single TCR beta chain sequence along with its context. This entry is derived from a study of OX40 agonist ivuxolimab in advanced cancers. Produced via immunoSEQ multiplex PCR; TCRdb's table is partial and in-frame only. This sample yields around 74,000 clones, of which roughly 85% are seen a single time; 5% to 7% belongs to the top ten. The CDR3 runs to 15 residues. After removal of 5 bases from V and 6 bases from J, the junction contained 6 bases not matched to a gene. Germline lookup yields CDR1 SGHNT and CDR2 YENEEA. The sequence was obtained from an adult with an advanced solid tumor such as melanoma, head and neck, liver or kidney cancer. The V gene is TRBV11-3, the J gene TRBJ2-2, with 10 bases lining up with TRBD1. The sample consisted of CD4+ or CD8+ T cells sorted from blood, taken in a trial of the OX40 agonist ivuxolimab. CDR3 in amino acids: CASSMTGGFPGELFF. CDR3 bases: TGTGCCAGCAGCATGACAGGGGGCTTTCCCGGGGAGCTGTTTTTT.